What follows are 20 T cell receptor beta chains derived from one specimen sequenced in a study of cytomegalovirus exposure and HLA in healthy donors. Primers included in the PCR were 60 Vbeta and 13 Jbeta primers. Some clones are missing from TCRdb's copy, which holds only in-frame ones; the method was immunoSEQ multiplex PCR. The table shows approximately 100,000 clones, with about 77% occurring only once. Input material: PBMCs. These receptors were taken from a woman aged 18-29 years in good health and CMV-seropositive.

The rearrangement joins TRBV30 to TRBJ2-6, with D possibly being TRBD1 (5 bases). The V end was cut by 4 bases, the J end by 1 base, with 5 bases between. CDR1 GTSNPN and CDR2 SVGIG come from the germline V gene (reference sequence). The CDR3 has 13 residues. CDR3 amino acids: CAWTGSGANVLTF. Written as DNA, the CDR3 is TGTGCCTGGACAGGGTCTGGGGCCAACGTCCTGACTTTC. Variable domain in full (rest from reference TRBV30 and TRBJ2-6): SQTIHQWPATLVQPVGSPLSLECTVEGTSNPNLYWYRQAAGRGLQLLFYSVGIGQISSEVPQNLSASRPQDRQFILSSKKLLLSDSGFYLCAWTGSGANVLTFGAGSRLTVL.

This chain uses TRBV6-4 with TRBJ1-2; TRBD1 agrees at 8 bases. The CDR3 is 17 amino acids. Germline lookup yields CDR1 MRHNA and CDR2 SNTAGT. The junction had 18 bases not matched to a gene; V was cut back by 6 bases and J by 6 bases. The DNA of the CDR3 is TGTGCCAGCAGCAAACCCGAGACAGGGGAATATCTAAATGGCTACACCTTC. Protein: CASSKPETGEYLNGYTF.

In its sample, this clone was seen once. The gene calls are TRBV12-5 and TRBJ2-2, with 7 positions matching TRBD2. Germline V CDR1 and CDR2: LGHNT, FRNRAP. The CDR3 spans 14 residues. With V trimmed by 5 bases and J by 6 bases, 6 bases remained unmatched. This CDR3 reads CASGSGVKAGELFF. The CDR3 DNA follows: TGTGCTAGTGGTAGCGGGGTTAAAGCCGGGGAGCTGTTTTTT.

The J gene is TRBJ2-7, the V gene TRBV18, with D tentatively TRBD2 (6 bases). This CDR3 contains 15 residues. Trimming pared 3 bases from V and 0 bases from J, leaving 12 bases between. The germline V gene encodes CDR1 KGHSH and CDR2 LQKENI. CDR3 sequence reads: CASSPMDGSSYEQYF. Written as DNA, the CDR3 is TGTGCCAGCTCACCCATGGACGGGAGCTCCTACGAGCAGTACTTC.

V and J are TRBV28 and TRBJ1-4; TRBD1 is a possible D gene (6 bases). V was clipped by 6 bases and J by 2 bases, with 13 bases between them. The germline gives CDR1 MDHEN, CDR2 SYDVKM. The CDR3 spans 15 residues. For the CDR3, the DNA is TGTGCCAGCAGACAGGGTTTGAGCACTAATGAAAAACTGTTTTTT. Protein product: CASRQGLSTNEKLFF.

The rearrangement uses TRBV5-4 and TRBJ2-1, with TRBD2 matching 8 bases. Germline V gene lookup returns CDR1 SGHNT and CDR2 YYREEE (reference sequence). V shed 4 bases, J shed 4 bases, and the junction held 10 bases outside the gene matches. The CDR3 spans 16 residues. In DNA form, the CDR3 reads TGTGCCAGCAGCCCCTCCTCGGCTAGCGGGTACAATGAGCAGTTCTTC. Encoded protein: CASSPSSASGYNEQFF.

The V gene is TRBV28, the J gene TRBJ1-2; tentatively, D is TRBD1 (6 bases). V shed 1 base and J shed 8 bases, with 14 bases lying between them. CDR1 is MDHEN, CDR2 SYDVKM, per germline. The CDR3 is made up of 14 amino acids. The CDR3 DNA is TGTGCCAGCAGTTTATACCACAGGGTAGGAGGCTACACCTTC. Protein: CASSLYHRVGGYTF.

The rearrangement links TRBV6-6 to TRBJ2-7, with D possibly being TRBD2 (6 bases). The germline V gene has CDR1 MNHNY and CDR2 SVGAGI (reference sequence). CDR3 size: 13 residues. Trimming took 6 bases from V and 4 from J, leaving 13 bases between them. This chain's CDR3 is CASRPGEVYEQYF. CDR3 coding DNA: TGTGCCAGCAGACCGGGAGAGGTATACGAGCAGTACTTC.

V gene TRBV5-4 combines with J gene TRBJ2-7, with a tentative D call TRBD1 (6 bases). The CDR3 spans 15 residues. Between the trimmed V and J ends, which lost 0 bases and 3 bases, there was a span of 13 bases. Germline V gene data show CDR1 as SGHNT and CDR2 as YYREEE (reference sequence). CDR3 in DNA: TGTGCCAGCAGCTTGGGGGGGCAGGCTAGCTACGAGCAGTACTTC. The encoded protein is CASSLGGQASYEQYF.

The chain recombines TRBV7-2 with TRBJ2-2; 10 bases map to TRBD1. Germline-derived CDR1 and CDR2 are SGHTA and FQGNSA. The junction had 3 bases not matched to a gene; V was cut back by 5 bases and J by 9 bases. This CDR3 region has 13 residues. The CDR3 sequence: CASSPTGGRELFF. The CDR3 coding sequence is TGTGCCAGCAGCCCGACAGGGGGCAGGGAGCTGTTTTTT. The full variable domain, its missing parts supplied by reference TRBV7-2 and TRBJ2-2, is GAGVSQSPSNKVTEKGKDVELRCDPISGHTALYWYRQSLGQGLEFLIYFQGNSAPDKSGLPSDRFSAERTGGSVSTLTIQRTQQEDSAVYLCASSPTGGRELFFGEGSRLTVL.

This clone came up a few times. The V call is TRBV7-2, the J call TRBJ2-3; TRBD2 agrees at 7 bases. The junction had 7 bases not matched to a gene; V was cut back by 5 bases and J by 2 bases. The CDR3 length is 15 residues. Germline V gene lookup returns CDR1 SGHTA and CDR2 FQGNSA. CDR3 in amino acids: CASSRDRDYTDTQYF. The CDR3 coding sequence is TGTGCCAGCAGCCGCGATCGGGACTACACAGATACGCAGTATTTT.

The rearrangement joins TRBV30 to TRBJ1-1; the match to TRBD1 covers 8 bases. The germline V gene encodes CDR1 GTSNPN and CDR2 SVGIG (reference sequence). V lost 3 bases, J lost 9 bases, and 9 bases stayed unmatched. This CDR3 contains 13 residues. CDR3: CAWRGRGRRKAFF. CDR3 DNA sequence: TGTGCCTGGAGAGGCAGGGGGCGAAGAAAAGCTTTCTTT.

The V gene is TRBV7-2, the J gene TRBJ2-3, with 8 bases fitting TRBD2. Germline CDR1 is SGHTA and CDR2 is FQGNSA. The ends lost 5 bases at V and 6 bases at J; junction bases unmatched: 10. CDR3 length: 15 amino acids. This CDR3 reads CASSASGGEWDTQYF. CDR3 nucleotides: TGTGCCAGCAGCGCGAGCGGGGGCGAATGGGATACGCAGTATTTT.

The rearrangement uses TRBV28 and TRBJ2-7, with D possibly matching TRBD2 (6 bases). This CDR3 region has 12 residues. Trimming stripped 6 bases from V and 2 bases from J, with 8 bases between. Germline CDR1 MDHEN, CDR2 SYDVKM. In DNA, the CDR3 is TGTGCCAGCAGCGGACTAACCTACGAGCAGTACTTC. Its protein product is CASSGLTYEQYF.

V is TRBV27 and J is TRBJ2-2; 7 nucleotides agree with TRBD2. With V trimmed by 3 bases and J by 2 bases, 3 bases remained unmatched. CDR1 MNHEY and CDR2 SMNVEV come from the germline V gene (reference sequence). The length of the CDR3 is 15 residues. The CDR3 region has the DNA TGTGCCAGCAGTTTTGGAGCGGGAAACACCGGGGAGCTGTTTTTT. Its protein is CASSFGAGNTGELFF.

CDR3 amino acids: CASSFLVGETQYF. The CDR3 coding sequence is TGCGCCAGCAGCTTTCTAGTCGGGGAGACCCAGTACTTC. This chain connects TRBV5-1 to TRBJ2-5; no clear D. CDR1 is SGHRS and CDR2 is YFSETQ in the germline V gene. The CDR3 sequence is 13 residues long. V was trimmed by 2 bases and J by 5 bases, leaving 10 bases between them.

CDR3 coding DNA: TGTGCCAGCAGCCCAGGGAGGCCGAGTTATACGCAGTATTTT. Its protein product is CASSPGRPSYTQYF. The rearrangement uses TRBV7-3 and TRBJ2-3, with D possibly being TRBD2 (6 bases). Trimming cost V 5 bases and J 7 bases, with 16 bases left between them. The CDR3 has 14 residues. The germline gives CDR1 SGHTA, CDR2 FQGTGA.

The V call is TRBV27, the J call TRBJ2-3, with TRBD2 matching 13 bases. Trimming at V came to 7 bases and at J to 1 base, leaving 5 bases not matched to a gene. This CDR3 is built from 16 residues. The V gene's germline CDR1 is MNHEY and CDR2 SMNVEV (reference sequence). The CDR3 DNA is TGTGCCAGCACCGGACTAGCGGGAGTAGGCACAGATACGCAGTATTTT. It specifies CASTGLAGVGTDTQYF.

The table lists this clone with a few counts. The V gene is TRBV5-6, the J gene TRBJ2-7; 9 bases align to TRBD1. CDR1 and CDR2 from the germline V gene are SGHDT and YYEEEE. J was trimmed by 4 bases and V by 4 bases; bases with no gene match: 9. The CDR3 length is 15 residues. The CDR3 DNA is TGTGCCAGCAGCCCGCCGGGACAGGGATTTTACGAGCAGTACTTC. Its protein product is CASSPPGQGFYEQYF.

This chain links TRBV27 with TRBJ1-5; D possibly corresponds to TRBD1 (5 bases). Germline CDR1 MNHEY, CDR2 SMNVEV (reference sequence). The CDR3 extends over 14 amino acids. V lost 6 bases, J lost 9 bases, and 18 bases lay in between. As DNA, the CDR3 is TGTGCCAGCAGCCCCTGGGGGGGACCAAGGCCCCAGCATTTT. It encodes CASSPWGGPRPQHF.